A selection of T cell receptor beta chains follows, all from one sample in a study of radiation and T cells in renal cell carcinoma. Only in-frame clones appear in the TCRdb table, and some are missing; sequencing was by immunoSEQ multiplex PCR. The sample holds about 140,000 clones, approximately 87% seen once. The sequences come from blood, collected from a patient whose treatment included radiotherapy and nephrectomy. These receptors were collected from a woman aged 50 to 65 with renal cell carcinoma. Each CDR3 is given with its conserved first and last residue. The order of the fields is V gene, J gene, clone size, D gene, CDR3 DNA, CDR3 protein. A D gene is named only where the DNA matches it firmly. Size values are once, few and many counts, or a class for expanded clones, and some rows have none.

TRBV6-1	TRBJ2-1	-	-	TGTGCCAGCAGGGGCCCAGGAGGCGATGAGCAGTTCTTC	CASRGPGGDEQFF
TRBV10-3	TRBJ1-2	-	-	TGTGCCATCACCACGTCCTCGGGAAGATATGGCTACACCTTC	CAITTSSGRYGYTF
TRBV4-3	TRBJ2-3	once	-	TGCGCCAGCAGCCAGCAGGAGGGGGATACGCAGTATTTT	CASSQQEGDTQYF
TRBV30	TRBJ2-3	-	-	TGTGCCTGGAGCCGCGGGGAGTCCACAGATACGCAGTATTTT	CAWSRGESTDTQYF
TRBV6-5	TRBJ1-2	-	-	TGTGCCAGCAGGATCGACAGCTTTAGGGGAGATGGCTACACCTTC	CASRIDSFRGDGYTF
TRBV4-2	TRBJ2-7	few	-	TGTGCCAGCAGCCAAGATGGCCAAGGGGACTACGAGCAGTACTTC	CASSQDGQGDYEQYF
TRBV30	TRBJ1-2	-	TRBD1	TGTGCCTGGAGAATTAGAACAGGGGTCGGCTACACCTTC	CAWRIRTGVGYTF
TRBV5-1	TRBJ2-5	-	-	TGCGCCAGCAGCTTGACGGGGGCGCGGGAGACCCAGTACTTC	CASSLTGARETQYF
TRBV10-3	TRBJ1-2	-	-	TGTGCCATCAGTGAGTCGATGCGCGCAGCCGTGCATGGCTACACCTTC	CAISESMRAAVHGYTF
TRBV28	TRBJ2-1	-	TRBD2	TGTGCCAGCAGCCAACTAGCGGGGGGGAAGGATGAGCAGTTCTTC	CASSQLAGGKDEQFF
TRBV6-6	TRBJ1-2	few	-	TGTGCCAGCAGTTACTCGCCGGAACCCTATGGCTACACCTTC	CASSYSPEPYGYTF
TRBV28	TRBJ1-2	-	-	TGTGCCAGCAGCCGTGAACAGGCGACCTATGGCTACACCTTC	CASSREQATYGYTF
TRBV20-1	TRBJ1-1	-	-	TGCAGTGCTAGAATGGGAACGGCTTTCTTT	CSARMGTAFF
TRBV5-1	TRBJ2-1	-	TRBD2	TGCGCCAGCAGCTTGGCTAGCGGGAGATACAATGAGCAGTTCTTC	CASSLASGRYNEQFF
TRBV6-1	TRBJ1-5	few	-	TGTGCCAGCACCATCACCCGGAGGGTGGGTCAGCCCCAGCATTTT	CASTITRRVGQPQHF
TRBV4-3	TRBJ1-6	-	-	TGCGCCAGCAGCCAAGATCCAGAACAGTTTAATTCACCCCTCCACTTT	CASSQDPEQFNSPLHF
TRBV29-1	TRBJ1-1	-	-	TGCAGCGTTGTAGTTGGCAGCCTAAACACTGAAGCTTTCTTT	CSVVVGSLNTEAFF
TRBV5-1	TRBJ2-7	few	-	TGCGCCAGCAGCTTGCTGGCAGGGAGCTCCTACGAGCAGTACTTC	CASSLLAGSSYEQYF
TRBV27	TRBJ2-7	-	TRBD2	TGTGCCAGCAGCTCGGGGCGGGGGGGGAGCTCCTACGAGCAGTACTTC	CASSSGRGGSSYEQYF
TRBV2	TRBJ2-5	few	TRBD2	TGTGCCAGCAGAATGACTAGCGGCCAAGAGACCCAGTACTTC	CASRMTSGQETQYF
TRBV5-1	TRBJ2-1	-	-	TGCGCCAGCAGCCCAGTGCCCTACAATGAGCAGTTCTTC	CASSPVPYNEQFF
TRBV5-6	TRBJ1-2	-	TRBD1	TGTGCCAGCAGCCCGGGACAGGGGGGCTATGGCTACACCTTC	CASSPGQGGYGYTF